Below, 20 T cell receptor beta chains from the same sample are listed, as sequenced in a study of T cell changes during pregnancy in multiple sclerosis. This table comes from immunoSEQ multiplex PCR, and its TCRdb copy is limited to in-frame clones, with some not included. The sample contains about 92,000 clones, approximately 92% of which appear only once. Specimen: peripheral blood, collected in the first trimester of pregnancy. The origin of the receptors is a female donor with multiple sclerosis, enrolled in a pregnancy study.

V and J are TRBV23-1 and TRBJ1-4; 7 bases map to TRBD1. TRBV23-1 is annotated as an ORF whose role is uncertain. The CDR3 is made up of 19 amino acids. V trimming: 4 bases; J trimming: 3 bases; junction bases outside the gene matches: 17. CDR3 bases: TGCGCCAGCAGTCTAATGGGGACGCAGGGGGATGTGGCTAATGAAAAACTGTTTTTT. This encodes CASSLMGTQGDVANEKLFF.

This chain's CDR3 is CASSPGGAWDEQFF. CDR3 in DNA: TGTGCCAGCAGCCCCGGAGGGGCTTGGGATGAGCAGTTCTTC. V usage is TRBV28 and J usage is TRBJ2-1; the D gene is possibly TRBD2 (6 bases). The germline V gene has CDR1 MDHEN and CDR2 SYDVKM. The V end was cut by 6 bases, the J end by 8 bases, with 17 bases between. The CDR3 has 14 amino acids.

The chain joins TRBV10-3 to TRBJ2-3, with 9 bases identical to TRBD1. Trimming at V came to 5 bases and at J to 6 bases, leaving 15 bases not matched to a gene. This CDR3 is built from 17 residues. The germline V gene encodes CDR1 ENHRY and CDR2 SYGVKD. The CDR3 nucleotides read TGTGCCATCAGTCGAATGAAATCGGACAGGGGTCCCGATACGCAGTATTTT. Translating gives CAISRMKSDRGPDTQYF.

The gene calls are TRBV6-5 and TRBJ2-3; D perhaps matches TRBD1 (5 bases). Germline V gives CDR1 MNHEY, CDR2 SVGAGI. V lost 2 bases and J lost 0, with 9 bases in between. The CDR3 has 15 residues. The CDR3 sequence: CASSYVGASTDTQYF. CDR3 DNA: TGTGCCAGCAGTTACGTTGGGGCTAGCACAGATACGCAGTATTTT.

The CDR3: CASSVSRAGSSYEQYF. The CDR3 DNA sequence: TGTGCCAGCAGTGTGAGCCGTGCAGGCAGCTCCTACGAGCAGTACTTC. This chain links TRBV2 with TRBJ2-7; D uncertain. The CDR3 spans 16 residues. V lost 4 bases and J lost 0, with 16 bases in between. CDR1 and CDR2 (germline): SNHLY, FYNNEI.

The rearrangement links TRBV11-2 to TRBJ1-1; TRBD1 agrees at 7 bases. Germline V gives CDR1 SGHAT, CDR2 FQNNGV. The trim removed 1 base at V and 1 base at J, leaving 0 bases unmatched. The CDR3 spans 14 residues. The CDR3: CASSLGQGNTEAFF. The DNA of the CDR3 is TGTGCCAGCAGCTTAGGACAGGGGAACACTGAAGCTTTCTTT.

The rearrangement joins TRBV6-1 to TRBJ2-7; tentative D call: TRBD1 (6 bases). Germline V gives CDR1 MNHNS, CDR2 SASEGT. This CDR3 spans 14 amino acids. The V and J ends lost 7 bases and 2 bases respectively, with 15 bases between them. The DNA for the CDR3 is TGTGCCAGCATTCGGGGCAGGGGAACCTACGAGCAGTACTTC. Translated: CASIRGRGTYEQYF.

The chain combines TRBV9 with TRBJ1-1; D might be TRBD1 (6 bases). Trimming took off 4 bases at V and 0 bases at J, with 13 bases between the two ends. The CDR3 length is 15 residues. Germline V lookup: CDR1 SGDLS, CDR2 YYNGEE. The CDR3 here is CASSPPTGLNTEAFF. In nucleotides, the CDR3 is TGTGCCAGCAGCCCCCCGACAGGATTGAACACTGAAGCTTTCTTT.

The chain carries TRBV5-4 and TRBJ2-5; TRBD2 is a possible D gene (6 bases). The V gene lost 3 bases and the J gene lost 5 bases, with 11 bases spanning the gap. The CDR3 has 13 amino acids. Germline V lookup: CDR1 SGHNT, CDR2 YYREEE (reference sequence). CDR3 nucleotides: TGTGCCAGCAGCTCGGAGGCGGGGGAGACCCAGTACTTC. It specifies CASSSEAGETQYF.

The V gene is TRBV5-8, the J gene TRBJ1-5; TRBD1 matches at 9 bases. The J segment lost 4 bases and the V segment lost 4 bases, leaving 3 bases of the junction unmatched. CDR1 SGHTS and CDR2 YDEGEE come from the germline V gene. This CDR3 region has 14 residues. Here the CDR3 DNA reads TGTGCCAGCAGCCCCGGGACAGGGAATCAGCCCCAGCATTTT. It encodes CASSPGTGNQPQHF.

The DNA of the CDR3 is TGTGCCAGCAGCTCCGTGGACAGGGGATACACCTTC. Residues: CASSSVDRGYTF. The V call is TRBV11-2, the J call TRBJ1-2; 9 nucleotides match TRBD1. Germline CDR1 SGHAT, CDR2 FQNNGV. Trimming took 4 bases from V and 11 from J; bases not matched to a gene: 5. The CDR3 length is 12 residues.

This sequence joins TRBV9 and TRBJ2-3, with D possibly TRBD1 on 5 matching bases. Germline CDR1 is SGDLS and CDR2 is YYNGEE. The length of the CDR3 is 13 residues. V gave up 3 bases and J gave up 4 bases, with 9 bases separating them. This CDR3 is CASSDRFPDTQYF. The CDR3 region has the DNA TGTGCCAGCAGCGACAGGTTTCCAGATACGCAGTATTTT.

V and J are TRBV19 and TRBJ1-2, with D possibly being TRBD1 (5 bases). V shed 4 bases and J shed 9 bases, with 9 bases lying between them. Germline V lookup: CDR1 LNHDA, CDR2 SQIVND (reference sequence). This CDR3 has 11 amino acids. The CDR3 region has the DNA TGTGCCAGTAGTACGGGGGTACGCTACACCTTC. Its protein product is CASSTGVRYTF.

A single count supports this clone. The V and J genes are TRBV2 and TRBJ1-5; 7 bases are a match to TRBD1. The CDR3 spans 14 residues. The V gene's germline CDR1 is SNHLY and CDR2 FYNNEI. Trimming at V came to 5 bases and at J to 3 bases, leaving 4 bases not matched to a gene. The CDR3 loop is CASSWDSYNQPQHF. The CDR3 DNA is TGTGCCAGCAGTTGGGACAGTTACAATCAGCCCCAGCATTTT.

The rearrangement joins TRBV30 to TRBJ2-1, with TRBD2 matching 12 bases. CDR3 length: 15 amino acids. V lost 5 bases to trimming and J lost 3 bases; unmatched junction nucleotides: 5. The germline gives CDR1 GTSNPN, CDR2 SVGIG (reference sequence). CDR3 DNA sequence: TGTGCCTGGGCTAGCGGGGGGGCAATCTACAATGAGCAGTTCTTC. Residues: CAWASGGAIYNEQFF.

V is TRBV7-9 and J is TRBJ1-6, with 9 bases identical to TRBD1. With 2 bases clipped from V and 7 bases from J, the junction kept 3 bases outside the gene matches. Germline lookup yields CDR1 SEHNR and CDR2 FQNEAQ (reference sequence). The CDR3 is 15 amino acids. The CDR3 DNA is TGTGCCAGCAGCTTAAGGGACAGGGCCAATTCACCCCTCCACTTT. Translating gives CASSLRDRANSPLHF.

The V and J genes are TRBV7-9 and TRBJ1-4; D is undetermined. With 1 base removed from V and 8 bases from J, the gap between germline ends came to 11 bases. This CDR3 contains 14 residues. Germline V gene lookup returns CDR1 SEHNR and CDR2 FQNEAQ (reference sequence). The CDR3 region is CASSLVGRPEKLFF. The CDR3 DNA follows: TGTGCCAGCAGCTTAGTGGGCAGGCCGGAAAAACTGTTTTTT.

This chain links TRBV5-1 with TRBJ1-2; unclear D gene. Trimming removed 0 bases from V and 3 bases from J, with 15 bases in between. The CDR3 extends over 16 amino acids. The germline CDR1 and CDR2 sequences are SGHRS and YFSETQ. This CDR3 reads CASSLAAAKVHYGYTF. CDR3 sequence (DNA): TGCGCCAGCAGCTTGGCGGCGGCCAAAGTTCACTATGGCTACACCTTC.

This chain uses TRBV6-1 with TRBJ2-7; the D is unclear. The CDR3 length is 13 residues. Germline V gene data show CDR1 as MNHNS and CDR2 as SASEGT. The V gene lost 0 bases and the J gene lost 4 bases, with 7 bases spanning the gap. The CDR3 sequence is CASSEARLYEQYF. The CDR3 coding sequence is TGTGCCAGCAGTGAAGCGCGGTTATACGAGCAGTACTTC.

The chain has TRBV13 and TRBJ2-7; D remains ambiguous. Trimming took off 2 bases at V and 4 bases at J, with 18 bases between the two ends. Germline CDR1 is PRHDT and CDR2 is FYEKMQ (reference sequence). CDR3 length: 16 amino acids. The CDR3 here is CASSLRSAHPLYEQYF. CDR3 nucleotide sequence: TGTGCCAGCAGCTTACGCAGCGCGCATCCATTGTACGAGCAGTACTTC.